These T cell receptor beta chains were read from a single sample in a study of T cell repertoires in cytomegalovirus infection. TCRdb re-derived calls from the reads in MiXCR, one entry per CDR3 protein. The table lists 600,000 to 800,000 distinct CDR3 sequences, more than 20% of them singletons. The specimen sequenced was CD8+ T cells from PBMCs. Receptors originate from a human donor in good health (CMV status not recorded). Some clones in this sample may be carry-over from other donors' samples. CDR3s include the opening cysteine and the closing phenylalanine or tryptophan.

TRBV7-9,TRBJ2-7,CASSFFGTGVYEQYF
TRBV20-1,TRBJ1-1,CSAGRPSTEAFF
TRBV27,TRBJ2-1,CASSHAVRGEQFF
TRBV7-6,TRBJ1-1,CASSLQGSNTEAFF
TRBV2,TRBJ2-5,CASSMTSGGHPPF
TRBV7-9,TRBJ2-7,CASSFGTGAYEQYF
TRBV12-3/TRBV12-4,TRBJ2-4,CASSHVKGIAKNIQYF
TRBV7-8,TRBJ1-3,CASSLGAVGGFTGNTIYF
TRBV27,TRBJ1-5,CASSFSGRVQPQHF
TRBV10-3,TRBJ2-3,CAISVPGASTDTQYF
TRBV2,TRBJ2-1,CASSAQGTYNEQFF
TRBV6-2/TRBV6-3,TRBJ2-5,CASRRPARVTPETQYF